Listed here are 20 T cell receptor beta chains from one sample, sequenced in a study of T cells in localized non-small cell lung cancer. Some clones are missing from TCRdb's copy, which holds only in-frame ones; the method was immunoSEQ multiplex PCR. The data show around 3,500 clones, with about 20% seen just once and less than 9.5% held by the top ten. The material was lung tumor tissue, obtained before any cancer treatment. These receptor sequences come from a woman aged 35 to 70 with stage III squamous cell lung carcinoma.

V gene TRBV28 combines with J gene TRBJ2-1; D is unresolved. This CDR3 contains 14 residues. Germline assignment: CDR1 MDHEN and CDR2 SYDVKM. V was clipped by 8 bases and J by 5 bases, with 16 bases between them. This CDR3 is CASGTTVLDNEQFF. Here the CDR3 DNA reads TGTGCCAGCGGAACTACCGTTCTCGACAATGAGCAGTTCTTC.

This clone is deemed medium-sized. This sequence joins TRBV11-3 and TRBJ2-5, with TRBD2 identical over 8 bases. The CDR3 length is 16 residues. The V segment lost 0 bases and the J segment 4 bases; nucleotides outside the gene matches: 7. In germline, CDR1 is SGHNT, CDR2 YENEEA. CDR3 DNA: TGTGCCAGCAGCTTAGATCGGGGGGGGCCAGGAGAGACCCAGTACTTC. Translation gives CASSLDRGGPGETQYF. The full variable domain, rest sourced from reference TRBV11-3 and TRBJ2-5, is EAGVVQSPRYKIIEKKQPVAFWCNPISGHNTLYWYLQNLGQGPELLIRYENEEAVDDSQLPKDRFSAERLKGVDSTLKIQPAELGDSAVYLCASSLDRGGPGETQYFGPGTRLLVL.

This clone has just a few counts. DNA of the CDR3: TGTGCCTGGAAGGACCTGCTACAGTACAACTCTGGAAACACCATATATTTT. Protein product: CAWKDLLQYNSGNTIYF. The chain couples TRBV30 to TRBJ1-3; D is unclear. The V end was cut by 4 bases, the J end by 0 bases, with 19 bases between. Per germline, CDR1 GTSNPN and CDR2 SVGIG (reference sequence). The CDR3 contains 17 residues.

The chain joins TRBV30 to TRBJ2-1; D not resolved. The CDR3 has 13 residues. The germline V gene has CDR1 GTSNPN and CDR2 SVGIG (reference sequence). Trimming left V 5 bases short and J 0 bases short, with 8 bases between. CDR3 loop: CAWGRSSYNEQFF. For the CDR3, the DNA is TGTGCCTGGGGGCGTAGCTCCTACAATGAGCAGTTCTTC. Full variable domain (remainder filled in from reference TRBV30 and TRBJ2-1): SQTIHQWPATLVQPVGSPLSLECTVEGTSNPNLYWYRQAAGRGLQLLFYSVGIGQISSEVPQNLSASRPQDRQFILSSKKLLLSDSGFYLCAWGRSSYNEQFFGPGTRLTVL.

In its sample, this clone was seen a few times. This chain links TRBV11-3 with TRBJ1-1, with D possibly TRBD1 on 5 matching bases. Between the trimmed V and J ends, which lost 5 bases and 2 bases, there was a span of 12 bases. The germline V gene has CDR1 SGHNT and CDR2 YENEEA. The CDR3 has 14 residues. CDR3 sequence reads: CASSRGPVNTEAFF. Here the CDR3 DNA reads TGTGCCAGCAGCCGGGGACCGGTAAACACTGAAGCTTTCTTT.

In its sample, this clone ranks as large. DNA of the CDR3: TGTGCCAGCAGTTACACCCCGGTGGATACGCAGTATTTT. Its translation is CASSYTPVDTQYF. The chain is built from TRBV6-8 and TRBJ2-3, with D uncertain. In germline, CDR1 is MNHGY, CDR2 SAAAGT. The V end lost 2 bases, the J end lost 6 bases, and 9 bases lay between the germline ends. The CDR3 extends over 13 amino acids.

This clone appeared a few times. This chain links TRBV19 with TRBJ1-1; D call uncertain. Between the trimmed V and J ends, which lost 3 bases and 0 bases, there was a span of 8 bases. The CDR3 consists of 14 residues. Germline-derived CDR1 and CDR2 are LNHDA and SQIVND (reference sequence). CDR3 protein: CASSINSLNTEAFF. DNA of the CDR3: TGTGCCAGTAGTATTAATAGCCTGAACACTGAAGCTTTCTTT.

The chain combines TRBV18 with TRBJ1-5, with 10 nucleotides matching TRBD1. Trimming took 1 base from V and 0 from J; bases not matched to a gene: 9. Germline CDR1 is KGHSH and CDR2 is LQKENI. The CDR3 has 19 residues. This chain's CDR3 is CASSPQGTGAANSNQPQHF. The CDR3 coding sequence is TGTGCCAGCTCACCACAGGGGACAGGGGCCGCTAATAGCAATCAGCCCCAGCATTTT.

This clone turned up a few times. V usage is TRBV29-1 and J usage is TRBJ2-7; D may be TRBD2 (6 bases). From germline, CDR1 is SQVTM and CDR2 ANQGSEA. V was trimmed by 0 bases and J by 4 bases, leaving 16 bases between them. This CDR3 has 15 residues. Here the CDR3 DNA reads TGCAGCGTTGAAGAACACAACGGGAGAGATTACGAGCAGTACTTC. Its protein is CSVEEHNGRDYEQYF.

The V call is TRBV14, the J call TRBJ2-3; the D is unclear. The CDR3 has 14 residues. V was clipped by 1 base and J by 0 bases, with 5 bases between them. CDR1 is SGHDN and CDR2 is FVKESK in the germline V gene. For the CDR3, the DNA is TGTGCCAGCAGCCAAGCGACTAGCACAGATACGCAGTATTTT. Translated: CASSQATSTDTQYF.

This clone showed up just once. The V and J genes are TRBV19 and TRBJ2-3; 10 bases fit TRBD2. This CDR3 is 16 amino acids long. Trimming at V came to 4 bases and at J to 2 bases, leaving 6 bases not matched to a gene. Per germline, CDR1 LNHDA and CDR2 SQIVND (reference sequence). The CDR3 here is CASSTRTSGDTDTQYF. The CDR3 nucleotides read TGTGCCAGTAGTACTCGGACTAGCGGTGACACAGATACGCAGTATTTT.

A single count supports this clone. The chain carries TRBV29-1 and TRBJ2-5; D perhaps matches TRBD2 (7 bases). The V and J ends lost 6 bases and 4 bases respectively, with 12 bases between them. The CDR3 sequence is 12 residues long. CDR1 and CDR2 (germline): SQVTM, ANQGSEA. CDR3 sequence reads: CSVERGGETQYF. The CDR3 coding sequence is TGCAGCGTCGAGAGGGGGGGAGAGACCCAGTACTTC.

This clone is categorized as medium-sized. This rearrangement joins TRBV11-3 to TRBJ2-7; 7 bases are a match to TRBD2. The germline CDR1 and CDR2 sequences are SGHNT and YENEEA. V was clipped by 5 bases and J by 6 bases; unmatched bases: 16. CDR3 size: 16 residues. DNA for the CDR3: TGTGCCAGCAGCAACCCCGCCCGACTAGCACAGACCGAGCAGTACTTC. It specifies CASSNPARLAQTEQYF.

This chain joins TRBV19 and TRBJ2-6; no firm D call. This CDR3 is built from 15 residues. The germline V gene has CDR1 LNHDA and CDR2 SQIVND (reference sequence). Trimming stripped 5 bases from V and 1 base from J, with 9 bases between. The chain's CDR3 is CASSSTVSGANVLTF. CDR3 sequence (DNA): TGTGCCAGTAGTTCGACCGTTTCTGGGGCCAACGTCCTGACTTTC.

This clone was observed a few times. This rearrangement joins TRBV29-1 to TRBJ1-1; no clear D gene. The CDR3 is 14 residues long. CDR1 is SQVTM and CDR2 is ANQGSEA in the germline V gene. The V end lost 2 bases, the J end lost 1 base, and 11 bases lay between the germline ends. CDR3 sequence: CSVERVLWNTEAFF. CDR3 coding DNA: TGCAGCGTTGAAAGAGTACTATGGAACACTGAAGCTTTCTTT.

This clone was counted between two and nine times. The rearrangement uses TRBV29-1 and TRBJ2-7; possibly TRBD1 or TRBD2 for D (5 bases each). This CDR3 contains 12 residues. V gave up 3 bases and J gave up 6 bases, with 12 bases separating them. The V gene's germline CDR1 is SQVTM and CDR2 ANQGSEA. The CDR3 sequence is CSVEGETVEQYF. CDR3 nucleotide sequence: TGCAGCGTTGAGGGGGAGACGGTCGAGCAGTACTTC.

V and J are TRBV18 and TRBJ1-2; D may be TRBD1 (6 bases). Trimming cost V 3 bases and J 1 base, with 27 bases left between them. Germline V gene data show CDR1 as KGHSH and CDR2 as LQKENI. This CDR3 spans 20 amino acids. CDR3 coding DNA: TGTGCCAGCTCACCGCTCCCCTTGTTTAATCGACAGGATATTAACTATGGCTACACCTTC. Its translation: CASSPLPLFNRQDINYGYTF.

The chain links TRBV11-3 to TRBJ2-1; D might be TRBD1 or TRBD2, each matching 6 bases. The CDR3 contains 15 residues. Deletions cut 2 bases from V and 6 bases from J, with 14 bases between. Germline loops: CDR1 SGHNT, CDR2 YENEEA. For the CDR3, the DNA is TGTGCCAGCAGCTTATTTCGTGAGGGGGGCAATGAGCAGTTCTTC. The encoded protein is CASSLFREGGNEQFF.

This chain joins TRBV18 and TRBJ1-2, with 7 bases lining up with TRBD1. Trimming at V came to 3 bases and at J to 6 bases, leaving 7 bases not matched to a gene. Germline V gene sequence: CDR1 KGHSH, CDR2 LQKENI. The CDR3 extends over 14 amino acids. In DNA form, the CDR3 reads TGTGCCAGCTCACCGGGCGGAGGGGGCAATGGCTACACCTTC. Amino acid sequence: CASSPGGGGNGYTF.

This clone was picked up a small number of times. The gene calls are TRBV6-8 and TRBJ2-7, with D perhaps TRBD1 (5 bases). V lost 5 bases and J 2 bases, leaving 13 bases between the germline ends. The CDR3 length is 14 residues. In germline, CDR1 is MNHGY, CDR2 SAAAGT. In DNA form, the CDR3 reads TGTGCCAGCAGTGATCAAACAGGTACCTACGAGCAGTACTTC. Its protein is CASSDQTGTYEQYF.